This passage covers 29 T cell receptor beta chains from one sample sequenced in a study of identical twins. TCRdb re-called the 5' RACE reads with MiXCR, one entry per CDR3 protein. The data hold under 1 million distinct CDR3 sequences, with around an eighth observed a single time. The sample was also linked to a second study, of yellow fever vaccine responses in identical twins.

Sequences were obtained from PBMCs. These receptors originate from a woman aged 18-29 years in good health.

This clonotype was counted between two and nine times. In nucleotides, the CDR3 is TGTGCCAGCAGCCAAGTCCTCGAGCGGGAGTCCTACAATGAGCAGTTCTTC. This encodes CASSQVLERESYNEQFF. This chain connects TRBV4-2 to TRBJ2-1, with 8 nucleotides matching TRBD2. The junction had 6 bases not matched to a gene; V was cut back by 1 base and J by 1 base. Per the germline V gene, CDR1 is LGHNA and CDR2 is YNFKEQ. CDR3 length: 17 residues.

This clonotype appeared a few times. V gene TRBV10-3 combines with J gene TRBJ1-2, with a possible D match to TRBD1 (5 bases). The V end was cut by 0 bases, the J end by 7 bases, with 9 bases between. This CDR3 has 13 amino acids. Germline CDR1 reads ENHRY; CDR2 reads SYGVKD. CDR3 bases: TGTGCCATCAGTGAGTCAACAGGCGTTGGCTACACCTTC. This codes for CAISESTGVGYTF.

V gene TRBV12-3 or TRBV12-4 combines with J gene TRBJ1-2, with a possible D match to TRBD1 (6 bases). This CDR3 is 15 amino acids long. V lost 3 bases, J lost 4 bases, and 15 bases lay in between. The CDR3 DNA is TGTGCCAGCAGTTTTGGCTGGGACACGTTCTATGGCTACACCTTC. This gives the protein CASSFGWDTFYGYTF.

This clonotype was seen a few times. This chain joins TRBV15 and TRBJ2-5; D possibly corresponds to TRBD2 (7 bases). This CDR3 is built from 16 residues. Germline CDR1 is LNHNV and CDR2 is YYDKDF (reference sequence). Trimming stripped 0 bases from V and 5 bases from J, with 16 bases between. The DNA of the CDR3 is TGTGCCACCAGCAGAGACAGGGAGGGGGTTGATGAGACCCAGTACTTC. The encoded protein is CATSRDREGVDETQYF.

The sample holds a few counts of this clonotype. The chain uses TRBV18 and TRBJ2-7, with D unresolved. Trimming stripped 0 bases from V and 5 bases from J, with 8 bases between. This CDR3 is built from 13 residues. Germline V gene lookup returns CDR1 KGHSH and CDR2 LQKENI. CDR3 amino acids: CASSPPVTDEQYF. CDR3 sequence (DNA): TGTGCCAGCTCACCACCAGTCACAGACGAGCAGTACTTC.

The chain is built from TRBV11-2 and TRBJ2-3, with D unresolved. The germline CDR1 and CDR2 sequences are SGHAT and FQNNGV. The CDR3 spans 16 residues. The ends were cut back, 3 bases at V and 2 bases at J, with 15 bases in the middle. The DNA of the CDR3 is TGTGCCAGCAGCTTCTCAGTGCGGCCAGTCACAGATACGCAGTATTTT. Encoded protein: CASSFSVRPVTDTQYF.

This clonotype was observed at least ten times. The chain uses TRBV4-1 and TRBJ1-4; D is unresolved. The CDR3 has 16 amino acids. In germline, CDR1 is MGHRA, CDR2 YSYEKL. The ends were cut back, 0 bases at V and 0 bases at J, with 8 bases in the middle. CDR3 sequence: CASSQDSATTNEKLFF. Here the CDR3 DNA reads TGCGCCAGCAGCCAAGATAGTGCAACAACTAATGAAAAACTGTTTTTT.

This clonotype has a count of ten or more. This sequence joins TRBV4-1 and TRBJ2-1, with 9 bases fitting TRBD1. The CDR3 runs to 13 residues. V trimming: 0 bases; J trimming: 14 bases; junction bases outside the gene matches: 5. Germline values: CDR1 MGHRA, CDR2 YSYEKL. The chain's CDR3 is CASSQDTTGGKFF. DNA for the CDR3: TGCGCCAGCAGCCAAGATACGACAGGGGGAAAGTTCTTC.

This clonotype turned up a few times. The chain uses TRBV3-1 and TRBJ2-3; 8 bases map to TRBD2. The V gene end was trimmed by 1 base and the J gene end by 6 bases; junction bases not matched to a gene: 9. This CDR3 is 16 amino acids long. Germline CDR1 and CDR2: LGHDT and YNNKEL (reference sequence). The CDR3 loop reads CASSQARTSSYDTQYF. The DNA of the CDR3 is TGTGCCAGCAGCCAAGCTCGGACTAGCTCATATGATACGCAGTATTTT.

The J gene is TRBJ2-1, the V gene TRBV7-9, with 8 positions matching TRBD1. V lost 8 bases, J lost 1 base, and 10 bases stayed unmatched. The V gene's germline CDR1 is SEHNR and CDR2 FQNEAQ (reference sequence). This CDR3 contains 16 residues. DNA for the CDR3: TGTGCCAGCGGGGGACAGGAAAAAAAGTCCTACAATGAGCAGTTCTTC. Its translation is CASGGQEKKSYNEQFF. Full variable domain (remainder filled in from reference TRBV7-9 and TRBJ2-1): DTGVSQNPRHKITKRGQNVTFRCDPISEHNRLYWYRQTLGQGPEFLTYFQNEAQLEKSRLLSDRFSAERPKGSFSTLEIQRTEQGDSAMYLCASGGQEKKSYNEQFFGPGTRLTVL.

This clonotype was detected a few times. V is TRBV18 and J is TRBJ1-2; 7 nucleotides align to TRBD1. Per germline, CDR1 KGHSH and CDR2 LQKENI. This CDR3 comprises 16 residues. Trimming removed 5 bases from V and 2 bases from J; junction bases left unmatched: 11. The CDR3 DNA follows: TGTGCCAGCTCAGATGACAGGGTCGGATTAAACTATGGCTACACCTTC. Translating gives CASSDDRVGLNYGYTF.

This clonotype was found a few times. The CDR3 here is CASRLGTDPGQPQHF. The CDR3 region has the DNA TGTGCCAGCAGACTCGGGACGGATCCTGGCCAGCCCCAGCATTTT. The chain recombines TRBV12-3 or TRBV12-4 with TRBJ1-5, with D possibly matching TRBD1 (5 bases). Trimming took off 6 bases at V and 7 bases at J, with 19 bases between the two ends. The CDR3 covers 15 residues.

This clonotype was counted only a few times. CDR3 DNA: TGTGCCAGCAGCTTAGACTCCGGGACAGGCATCTACGAGCAGTACTTC. Its protein is CASSLDSGTGIYEQYF. The rearrangement links TRBV7-9 to TRBJ2-7; 8 bases line up with TRBD1. J lost 3 bases, V lost 1 base, and 8 bases had no gene match. The CDR3 length is 16 residues. Germline CDR1 and CDR2: SEHNR and FQNEAQ (reference sequence).

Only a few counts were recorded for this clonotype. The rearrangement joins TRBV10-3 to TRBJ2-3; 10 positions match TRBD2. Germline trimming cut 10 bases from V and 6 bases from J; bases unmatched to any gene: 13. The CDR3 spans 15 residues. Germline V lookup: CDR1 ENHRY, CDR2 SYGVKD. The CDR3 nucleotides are TGTGCCACCAGGGGGACTAGCGCGCCCTCGGATACGCAGTATTTT. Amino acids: CATRGTSAPSDTQYF.

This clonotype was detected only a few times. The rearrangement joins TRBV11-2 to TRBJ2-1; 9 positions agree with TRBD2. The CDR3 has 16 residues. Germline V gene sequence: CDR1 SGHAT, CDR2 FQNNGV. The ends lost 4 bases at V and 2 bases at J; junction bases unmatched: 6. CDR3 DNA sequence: TGTGCCAGCAGCTCTTTAGCGGGAGCAGCCTACAATGAGCAGTTCTTC. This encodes CASSSLAGAAYNEQFF.

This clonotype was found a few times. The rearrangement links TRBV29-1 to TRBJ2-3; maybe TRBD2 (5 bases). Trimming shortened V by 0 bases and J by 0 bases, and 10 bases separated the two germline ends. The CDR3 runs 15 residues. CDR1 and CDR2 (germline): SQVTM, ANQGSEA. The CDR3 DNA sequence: TGCAGCGTTGAAGATCGCGGCGGGAGCACAGATACGCAGTATTTT. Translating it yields CSVEDRGGSTDTQYF.

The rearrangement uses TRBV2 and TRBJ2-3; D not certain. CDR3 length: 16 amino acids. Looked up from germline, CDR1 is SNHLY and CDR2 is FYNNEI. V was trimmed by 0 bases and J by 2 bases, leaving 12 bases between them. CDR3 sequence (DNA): TGTGCCAGCAGTGAAGCATGGAGTCAGAACACAGATACGCAGTATTTT. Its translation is CASSEAWSQNTDTQYF. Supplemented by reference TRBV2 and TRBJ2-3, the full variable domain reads EPEVTQTPSHQVTQMGQEVILRCVPISNHLYFYWYRQILGQKVEFLVSFYNNEISEKSEIFDDQFSVERPDGSNFTLKIRSTKLEDSAMYFCASSEAWSQNTDTQYFGPGTRLTVL.

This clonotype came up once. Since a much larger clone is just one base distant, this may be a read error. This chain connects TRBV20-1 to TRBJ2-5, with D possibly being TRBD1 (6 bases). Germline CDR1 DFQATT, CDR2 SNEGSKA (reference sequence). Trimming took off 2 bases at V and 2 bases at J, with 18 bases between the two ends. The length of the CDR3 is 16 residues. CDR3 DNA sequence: TGCAGTGCTAGAACATCAGGGGCCCGCGATCAAGAGACCCAGTACTTC. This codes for CSARTSGARDQETQYF.

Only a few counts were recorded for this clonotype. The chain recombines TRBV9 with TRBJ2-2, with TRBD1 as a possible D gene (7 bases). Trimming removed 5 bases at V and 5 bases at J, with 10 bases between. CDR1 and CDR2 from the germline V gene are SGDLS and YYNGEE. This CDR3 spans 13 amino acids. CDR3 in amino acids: CASRAGGTGELFF. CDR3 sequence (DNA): TGTGCCAGCAGGGCAGGGGGGACCGGGGAGCTGTTTTTT.

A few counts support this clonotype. CDR3 bases: TGTGCCAGCTCACAGACTAGCGGGGAAGAGACCCAGTACTTC. Amino acid sequence: CASSQTSGEETQYF. The chain couples TRBV18 to TRBJ2-5; 11 bases match TRBD2. The V gene's germline CDR1 is KGHSH and CDR2 LQKENI. The CDR3 runs to 14 residues. The J segment lost 3 bases and the V segment lost 4 bases, leaving 1 base of the junction unmatched. Looking up the rest from reference TRBV18 and TRBJ2-5 gives the full variable domain: NAGVMQNPRHLVRRRGQEARLRCSPMKGHSHVYWYRQLPEEGLKFMVYLQKENIIDESGMPKERFSAEFPKEGPSILRIQQVVRGDSAAYFCASSQTSGEETQYFGPGTRLLVL.

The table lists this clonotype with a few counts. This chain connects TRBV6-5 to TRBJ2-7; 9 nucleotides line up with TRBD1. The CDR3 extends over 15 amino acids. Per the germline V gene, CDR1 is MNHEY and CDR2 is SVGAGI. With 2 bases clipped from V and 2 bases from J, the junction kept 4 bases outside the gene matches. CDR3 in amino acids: CASSYLGTGTYEQYV. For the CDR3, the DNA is TGTGCCAGCAGTTACCTTGGGACAGGGACCTACGAGCAGTACGTC.

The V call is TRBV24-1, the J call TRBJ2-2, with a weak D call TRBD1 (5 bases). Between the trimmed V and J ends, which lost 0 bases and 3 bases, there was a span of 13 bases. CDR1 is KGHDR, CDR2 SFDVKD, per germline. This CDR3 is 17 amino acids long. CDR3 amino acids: CATSDLKGVKDTGELFF. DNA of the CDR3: TGTGCCACCAGTGATTTGAAAGGGGTTAAGGACACCGGGGAGCTGTTTTTT.

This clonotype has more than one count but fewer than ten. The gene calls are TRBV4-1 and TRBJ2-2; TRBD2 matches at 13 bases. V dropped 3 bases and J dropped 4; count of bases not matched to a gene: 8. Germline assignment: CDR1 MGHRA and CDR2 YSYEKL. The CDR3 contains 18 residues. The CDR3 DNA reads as TGCGCCAGCAGCCACGGACTAGCGGGGGCGCGCAGCACCGGGGAGCTGTTTTTT. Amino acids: CASSHGLAGARSTGELFF.

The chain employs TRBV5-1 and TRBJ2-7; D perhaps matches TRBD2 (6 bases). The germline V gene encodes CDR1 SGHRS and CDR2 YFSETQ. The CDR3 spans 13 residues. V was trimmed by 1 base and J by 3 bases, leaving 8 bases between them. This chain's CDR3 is CASSLTSLYEQYF. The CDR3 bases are TGCGCCAGCAGCTTGACTAGCCTCTACGAGCAGTACTTC.

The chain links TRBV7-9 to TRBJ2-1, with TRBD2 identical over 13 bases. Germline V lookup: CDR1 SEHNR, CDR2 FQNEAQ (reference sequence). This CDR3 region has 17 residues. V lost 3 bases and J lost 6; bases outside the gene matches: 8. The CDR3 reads CASSFRLGLAGVNEQFF. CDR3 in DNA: TGTGCCAGCAGCTTTCGCCTCGGACTAGCGGGAGTCAATGAGCAGTTCTTC.

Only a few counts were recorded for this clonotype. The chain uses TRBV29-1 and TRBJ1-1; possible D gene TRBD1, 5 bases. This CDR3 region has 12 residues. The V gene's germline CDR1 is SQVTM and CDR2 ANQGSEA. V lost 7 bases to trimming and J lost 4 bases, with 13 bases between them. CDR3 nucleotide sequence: TGCAGCGCGACAGTATCGGGCACTGAAGCTTTCTTT. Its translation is CSATVSGTEAFF.

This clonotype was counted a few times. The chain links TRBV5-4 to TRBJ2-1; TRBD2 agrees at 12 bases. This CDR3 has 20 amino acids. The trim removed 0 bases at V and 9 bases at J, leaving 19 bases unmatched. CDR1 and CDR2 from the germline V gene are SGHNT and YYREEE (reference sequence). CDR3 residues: CASSLADLLAGGATGGEQFF. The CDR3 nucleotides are TGTGCCAGCAGCTTGGCCGACCTCCTAGCGGGGGGGGCCACTGGGGGTGAGCAGTTCTTC.

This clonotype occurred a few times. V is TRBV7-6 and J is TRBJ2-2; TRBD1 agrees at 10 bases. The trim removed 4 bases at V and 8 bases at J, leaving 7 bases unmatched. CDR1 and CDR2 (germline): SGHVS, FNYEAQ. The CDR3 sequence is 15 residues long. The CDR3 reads CASSSRDRGFGELFF. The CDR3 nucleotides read TGTGCCAGCAGCTCGAGGGACAGGGGATTTGGGGAGCTGTTTTTT.

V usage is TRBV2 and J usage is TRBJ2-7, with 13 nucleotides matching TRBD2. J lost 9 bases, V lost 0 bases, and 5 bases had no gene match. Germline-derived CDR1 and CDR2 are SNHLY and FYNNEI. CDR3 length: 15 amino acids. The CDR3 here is CASSEATSGRAGQYF. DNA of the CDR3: TGTGCCAGCAGTGAAGCAACTAGCGGGAGGGCCGGGCAGTACTTC.